These 12 T cell receptor beta chains came from one sample sequenced in a study of T cells in Graves' hyperthyroidism and ophthalmopathy (dated by TCRdb to the late 2010s). Library construction relied on multiplex PCR. Instrument used: Illumina HiSeq 2000. TCR beta CDR3 regions were amplified from RNA transcripts. For the first round of RT-PCR on the TCR CDR3, the HTBI primer set was used together with the Qiagen OneStep RT-PCR kit. TCRdb cleaned the public reads at Q25 with fastp, built clones with MiXCR and kept in-frame beta chains. Each entry is one CDR3 protein sequence, shown with its most common DNA and genes. The sample table contains 600,000 or so distinct CDR3 sequences; only one count was recorded for 12% to 15% of them. The top ten clonotypes cover 6.5% to 9% of the sample. The sample was blood. The receptor source for this set is a woman aged 18-29 years with Graves' ophthalmopathy.

In this sample, this clonotype turned up many times. The CDR3 coding sequence is TGTGCCAGCAGCCTCGGGACCCTGCGGGCTAGGACCACTGAAGCTTTCTTT. This codes for CASSLGTLRARTTEAFF. This rearrangement joins TRBV27 to TRBJ1-1; D is possibly TRBD1 (5 bases). This CDR3 region has 17 residues. The germline CDR1 and CDR2 sequences are MNHEY and SMNVEV (reference sequence). V lost 6 bases to trimming and J lost 4 bases, with 24 bases between them.

This clonotype was found many times. The chain employs TRBV11-2 and TRBJ2-1; 11 bases agree with TRBD2. Germline assignment: CDR1 SGHAT and CDR2 FQNNGV. V dropped 6 bases and J dropped 7; count of bases not matched to a gene: 8. The CDR3 totals 15 residues. This CDR3 is CASRSLAGGQNEQFF. The CDR3 nucleotides are TGTGCCAGCAGGTCCCTAGCGGGAGGTCAGAATGAGCAGTTCTTC. Full variable domain (missing parts from reference TRBV11-2 and TRBJ2-1): EAGVAQSPRYKIIEKRQSVAFWCNPISGHATLYWYQQILGQGPKLLIQFQNNGVVDDSQLPKDRFSAERLKGVDSTLKIQPAKLEDSAVYLCASRSLAGGQNEQFFGPGTRLTVL.

This clonotype was picked up many times. The chain carries TRBV5-1 and TRBJ1-1, with D perhaps TRBD1 (5 bases). Germline V gene data show CDR1 as SGHRS and CDR2 as YFSETQ. This CDR3 is 16 amino acids long. V was cut by 0 bases and J by 1 base, with 13 bases left in between. The DNA for the CDR3 is TGCGCCAGCAGCTTGGCCATAGACAGACCGAACACTGAAGCTTTCTTT. Protein sequence: CASSLAIDRPNTEAFF.

This clonotype was counted many times. V usage is TRBV7-8 and J usage is TRBJ1-1; D is unresolved. This CDR3 is built from 12 residues. V lost 1 base, J lost 11 bases, and 11 bases lay in between. Germline V lookup: CDR1 SGHVS, CDR2 FQNEAQ. Written as DNA, the CDR3 is TGTGCCAGCAGCTTAGATGTTAGTGTGGCTTTCTTT. This codes for CASSLDVSVAFF.

V is TRBV4-1 and J is TRBJ1-2; perhaps TRBD1 as D (6 bases). Germline CDR1 and CDR2: MGHRA and YSYEKL. V was trimmed by 2 bases and J by 3 bases, leaving 19 bases between them. CDR3 length equals 17 residues. The chain's CDR3 is CASSQPRVAGAYYGYTF. CDR3 nucleotide sequence: TGCGCCAGCAGCCAACCCAGGGTGGCAGGGGCCTACTATGGCTACACCTTC.

This clonotype was detected ten times or more. This chain uses TRBV3-1 with TRBJ2-5; 8 bases match TRBD2. V trimming: 0 bases; J trimming: 8 bases; junction bases outside the gene matches: 8. This CDR3 region has 15 residues. Looked up from germline, CDR1 is LGHDT and CDR2 is YNNKEL (reference sequence). The CDR3 sequence: CASSQEGIGTSTQYF. In DNA form, the CDR3 reads TGTGCCAGCAGCCAAGAGGGGATAGGGACTAGTACCCAGTACTTC.

Many counts were recorded for this clonotype. The chain uses TRBV12-3 or TRBV12-4 and TRBJ1-3, with a possible D match to TRBD1 (6 bases). The CDR3 is 16 residues long. With 6 bases removed from V and 4 bases from J, the gap between germline ends came to 19 bases. Here the CDR3 reads CASSPLAGGTGNTIYF. CDR3 DNA: TGTGCCAGCAGCCCCCTCGCTGGAGGGACAGGAAACACCATATATTTT.

This clonotype was found a few times. The chain links TRBV9 to TRBJ2-1, with D uncertain. With 4 bases removed from V and 5 bases from J, the gap between germline ends came to 13 bases. Germline V lookup: CDR1 SGDLS, CDR2 YYNGEE. The CDR3 sequence is 14 residues long. For the CDR3, the DNA is TGTGCCAGCAGCTTACCCATTCCCGACAATGAGCAGTTCTTC. Translation: CASSLPIPDNEQFF.

The table lists this clonotype with a few counts. This rearrangement joins TRBV19 to TRBJ2-5; D is perhaps TRBD2 (6 bases). This CDR3 region has 14 residues. CDR1 and CDR2 (germline): LNHDA, SQIVND (reference sequence). V was clipped by 5 bases and J by 4 bases, with 14 bases between them. CDR3 sequence reads: CASSPGGAGETQYF. The CDR3, as DNA: TGTGCCAGTAGTCCCGGGGGAGCCGGAGAGACCCAGTACTTC.

This clonotype was seen at least ten times. This chain uses TRBV27 with TRBJ1-1, with 10 bases fitting TRBD1. J was trimmed by 2 bases and V by 3 bases; bases with no gene match: 6. The germline V gene encodes CDR1 MNHEY and CDR2 SMNVEV (reference sequence). There are 16 residues in the CDR3. CDR3 bases: TGTGCCAGCAGTTTTCAGACAGGGGGCTCTAACACTGAAGCTTTCTTT. Its translation is CASSFQTGGSNTEAFF.

The J gene is TRBJ2-2, the V gene TRBV6-5, with D possibly called TRBD1 or TRBD2 (5 bases each). V was pared by 4 bases and J by 4 bases, with 16 bases between. The CDR3 length is 16 residues. Germline CDR1 is MNHEY and CDR2 is SVGAGI. CDR3 sequence (DNA): TGTGCCAGCAGTTGGGGCAGCCTACGGGGCACCGGGGAGCTGTTTTTT. As protein: CASSWGSLRGTGELFF.

This clonotype was found many times. This rearrangement joins TRBV2 to TRBJ2-3, with 9 bases aligning to TRBD2. J was trimmed by 2 bases and V by 2 bases; bases with no gene match: 8. This CDR3 comprises 17 residues. The germline V gene encodes CDR1 SNHLY and CDR2 FYNNEI. CDR3 region: CASSELAGMALTDTQYF. For the CDR3, the DNA is TGTGCCAGCAGTGAACTAGCGGGAATGGCTCTCACAGATACGCAGTATTTT.